Reported below is one T cell receptor beta chain. The sample originates from a study of blood T cell repertoires in COVID-19. Sequencing used immunoSEQ multiplex PCR; TCRdb keeps in-frame clones, though not all of them. Altogether over 120,000 clones are present, approximately 80% being singletons, with the ten largest covering about 10%. Sequencing input: peripheral blood. This TCR was recovered from a man aged 55 to 70 with active or convalescent COVID-19.

The CDR3, as DNA: TGTGCCAGCAGCTTATACTCCGGGACATCGAACACTGAAGCTTTCTTT. Translating it yields CASSLYSGTSNTEAFF. The rearrangement uses TRBV11-2 and TRBJ1-1; D might be TRBD1 (6 bases). The CDR3 extends over 16 amino acids. Germline V CDR1 and CDR2: SGHAT, FQNNGV. The V gene lost 2 bases and the J gene lost 1 base, with 14 bases spanning the gap.